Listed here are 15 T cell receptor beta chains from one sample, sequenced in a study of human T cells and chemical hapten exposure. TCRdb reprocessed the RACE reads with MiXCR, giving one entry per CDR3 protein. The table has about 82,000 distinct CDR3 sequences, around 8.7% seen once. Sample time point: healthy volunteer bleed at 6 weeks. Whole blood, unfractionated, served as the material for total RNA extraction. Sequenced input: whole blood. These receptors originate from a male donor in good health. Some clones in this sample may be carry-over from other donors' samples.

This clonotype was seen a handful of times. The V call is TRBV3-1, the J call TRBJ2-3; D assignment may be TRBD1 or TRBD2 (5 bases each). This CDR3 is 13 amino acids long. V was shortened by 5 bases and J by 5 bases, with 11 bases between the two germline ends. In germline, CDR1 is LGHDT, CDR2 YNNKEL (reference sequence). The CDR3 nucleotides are TGTGCCAGCAGCTGGGGCAGCGGAGATACGCAGTATTTT. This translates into CASSWGSGDTQYF.

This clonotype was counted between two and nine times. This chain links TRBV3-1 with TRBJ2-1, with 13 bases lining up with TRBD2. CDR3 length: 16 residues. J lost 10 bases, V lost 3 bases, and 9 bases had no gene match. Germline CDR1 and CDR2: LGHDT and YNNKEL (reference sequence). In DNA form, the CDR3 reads TGTGCCAGCAGCCAGCAGACTAGCGGGAGGCGGTACGAGCAGTTCTTC. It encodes CASSQQTSGRRYEQFF.

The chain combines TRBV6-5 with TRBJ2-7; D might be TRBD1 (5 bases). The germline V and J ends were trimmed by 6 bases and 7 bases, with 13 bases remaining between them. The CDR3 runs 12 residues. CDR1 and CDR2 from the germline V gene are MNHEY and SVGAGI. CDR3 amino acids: CASSSGYGEQYF. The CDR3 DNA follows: TGTGCCAGCAGCTCAGGGTACGGAGAGCAGTACTTC.

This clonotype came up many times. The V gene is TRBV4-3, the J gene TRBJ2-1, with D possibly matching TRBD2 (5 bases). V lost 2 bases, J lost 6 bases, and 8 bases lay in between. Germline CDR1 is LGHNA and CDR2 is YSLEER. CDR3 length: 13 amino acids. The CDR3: CASSQQLVNEQFF. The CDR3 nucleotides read TGCGCCAGCAGCCAACAACTAGTCAATGAGCAGTTCTTC.

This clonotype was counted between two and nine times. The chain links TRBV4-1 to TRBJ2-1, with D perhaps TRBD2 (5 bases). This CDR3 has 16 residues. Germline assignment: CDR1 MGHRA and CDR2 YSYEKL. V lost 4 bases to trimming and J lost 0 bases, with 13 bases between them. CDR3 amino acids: CASSPFGGSSYNEQFF. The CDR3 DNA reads TGCGCCAGCAGCCCCTTCGGCGGGTCCTCCTACAATGAGCAGTTCTTC.

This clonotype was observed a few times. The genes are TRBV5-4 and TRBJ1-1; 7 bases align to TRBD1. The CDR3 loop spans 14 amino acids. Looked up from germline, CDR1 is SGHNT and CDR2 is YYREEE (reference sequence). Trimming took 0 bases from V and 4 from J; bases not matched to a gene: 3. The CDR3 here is CASSLAEGATEAFF. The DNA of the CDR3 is TGTGCCAGCAGCTTGGCCGAGGGGGCCACTGAAGCTTTCTTT.

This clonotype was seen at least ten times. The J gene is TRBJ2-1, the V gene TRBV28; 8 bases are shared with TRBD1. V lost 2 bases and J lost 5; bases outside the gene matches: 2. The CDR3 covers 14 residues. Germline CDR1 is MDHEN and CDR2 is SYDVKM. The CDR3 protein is CASSLRTGNNEQFF. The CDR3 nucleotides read TGTGCCAGCAGTTTAAGGACAGGGAACAATGAGCAGTTCTTC.

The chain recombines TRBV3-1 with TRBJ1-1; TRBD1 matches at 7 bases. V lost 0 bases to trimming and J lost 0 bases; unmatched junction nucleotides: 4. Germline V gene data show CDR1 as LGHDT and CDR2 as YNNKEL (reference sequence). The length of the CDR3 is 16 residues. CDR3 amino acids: CASSQEIGQVNTEAFF. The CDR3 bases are TGTGCCAGCAGCCAAGAGATAGGACAGGTGAACACTGAAGCTTTCTTT. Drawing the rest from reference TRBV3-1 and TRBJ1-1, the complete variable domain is DTAVSQTPKYLVTQMGNDKSIKCEQNLGHDTMYWYKQDSKKFLKIMFSYNNKELIINETVPNRFSPKSPDKAHLNLHINSLELGDSAVYFCASSQEIGQVNTEAFFGQGTRLTVV.

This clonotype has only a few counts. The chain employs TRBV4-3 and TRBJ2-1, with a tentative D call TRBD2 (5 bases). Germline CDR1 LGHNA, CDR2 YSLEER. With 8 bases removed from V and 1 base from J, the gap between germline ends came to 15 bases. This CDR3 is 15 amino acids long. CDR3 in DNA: TGCGCCAGCCGCCTGGCGAGGGATTCCTACAATGAGCAGTTCTTC. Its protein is CASRLARDSYNEQFF.

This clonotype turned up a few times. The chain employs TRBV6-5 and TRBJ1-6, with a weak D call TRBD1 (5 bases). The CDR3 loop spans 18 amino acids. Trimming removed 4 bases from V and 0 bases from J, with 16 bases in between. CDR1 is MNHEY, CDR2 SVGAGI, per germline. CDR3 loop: CASSFDSMKSSYNSPLHF. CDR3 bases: TGTGCCAGCAGTTTTGACAGCATGAAAAGCTCCTATAATTCACCCCTCCACTTT.

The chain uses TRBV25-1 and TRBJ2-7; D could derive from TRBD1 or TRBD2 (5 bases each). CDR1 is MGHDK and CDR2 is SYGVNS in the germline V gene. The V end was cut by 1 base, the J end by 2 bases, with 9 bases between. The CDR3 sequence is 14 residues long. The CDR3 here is CASSEFGGTYEQYF. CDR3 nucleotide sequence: TGTGCCAGCAGTGAATTTGGGGGTACCTACGAGCAGTACTTC.

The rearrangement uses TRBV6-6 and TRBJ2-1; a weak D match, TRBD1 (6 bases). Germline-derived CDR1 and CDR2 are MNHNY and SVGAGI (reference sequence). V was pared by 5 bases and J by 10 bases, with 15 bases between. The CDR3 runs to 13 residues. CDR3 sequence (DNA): TGTGCCAGCAGTCCCCGGACAGAATCCGAGCAGTTCTTC. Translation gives CASSPRTESEQFF.

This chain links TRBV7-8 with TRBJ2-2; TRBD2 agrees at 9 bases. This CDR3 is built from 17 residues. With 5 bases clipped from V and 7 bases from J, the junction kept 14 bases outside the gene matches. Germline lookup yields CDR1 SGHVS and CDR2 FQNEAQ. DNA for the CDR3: TGTGCCAGCAGCGCCCGCCCCGGGACTAGCAGTGGCGGGGAGCTGTTTTTT. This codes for CASSARPGTSSGGELFF.

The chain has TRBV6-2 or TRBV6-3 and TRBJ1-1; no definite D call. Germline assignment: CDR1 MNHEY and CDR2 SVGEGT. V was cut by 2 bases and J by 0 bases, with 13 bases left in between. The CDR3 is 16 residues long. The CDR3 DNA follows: TGTGCCAGCAGTTACGCGGGGTTAGGGATGAACACTGAAGCTTTCTTT. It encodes CASSYAGLGMNTEAFF.

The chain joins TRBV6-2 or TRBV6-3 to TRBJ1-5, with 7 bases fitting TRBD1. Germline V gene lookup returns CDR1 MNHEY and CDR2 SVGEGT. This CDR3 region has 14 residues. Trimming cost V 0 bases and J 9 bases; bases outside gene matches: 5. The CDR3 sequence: CASSYSRGPGPQHF. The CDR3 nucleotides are TGTGCCAGCAGTTACTCGAGGGGGCCCGGGCCCCAGCATTTT.